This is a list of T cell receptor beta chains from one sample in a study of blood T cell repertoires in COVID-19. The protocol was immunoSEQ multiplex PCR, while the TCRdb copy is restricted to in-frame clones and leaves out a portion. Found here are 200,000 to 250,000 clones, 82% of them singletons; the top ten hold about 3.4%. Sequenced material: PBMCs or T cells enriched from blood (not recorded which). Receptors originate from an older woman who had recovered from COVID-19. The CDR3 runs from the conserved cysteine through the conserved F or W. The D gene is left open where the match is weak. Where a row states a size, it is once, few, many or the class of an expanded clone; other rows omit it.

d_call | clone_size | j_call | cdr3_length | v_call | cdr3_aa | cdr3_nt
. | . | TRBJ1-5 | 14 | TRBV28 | CASSFVGRGQPQHF | TGTGCCAGCAGTTTTGTGGGGCGGGGTCAGCCCCAGCATTTT
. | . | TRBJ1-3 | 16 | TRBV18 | CASSPLQVDSGNTIYF | TGTGCCAGCTCACCACTACAGGTCGACTCTGGAAACACCATATATTTT
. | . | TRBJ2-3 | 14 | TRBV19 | CASSIVPVADTQYF | TGTGCCAGTAGTATAGTCCCAGTGGCAGATACGCAGTATTTT
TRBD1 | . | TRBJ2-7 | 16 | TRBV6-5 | CASSYSTGGSSYEQYF | TGTGCCAGCAGTTACTCTACAGGGGGCTCCTCCTACGAGCAGTACTTC
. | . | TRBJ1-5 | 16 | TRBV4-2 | CASSHLQGNSNQPQHF | TGTGCCAGCAGCCACCTCCAGGGGAATAGCAATCAGCCCCAGCATTTT
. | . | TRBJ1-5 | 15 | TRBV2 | CASRPGTTNNQPQHF | TGTGCCAGCAGACCCGGGACAACGAACAATCAGCCCCAGCATTTT
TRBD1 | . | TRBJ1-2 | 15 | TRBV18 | CASSRSGTGGFGYTF | TGTGCCAGCTCACGCTCCGGGACAGGGGGCTTTGGCTACACCTTC
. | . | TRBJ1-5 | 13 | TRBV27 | CASSSQGRQPQHF | TGTGCCAGCAGTTCCCAGGGTCGGCAGCCCCAGCATTTT
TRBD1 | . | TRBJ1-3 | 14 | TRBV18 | CASSQRTGGNTIYF | TGTGCCAGCTCACAACGGACAGGGGGAAACACCATATATTTT
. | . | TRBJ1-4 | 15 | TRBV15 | CATSRGHGTNEKLFF | TGTGCCACCAGCAGGGGACATGGAACTAATGAAAAACTGTTTTTT
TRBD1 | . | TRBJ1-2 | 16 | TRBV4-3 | CASSHGQGVPLNGYTF | TGCGCCAGCAGCCACGGACAGGGGGTCCCTTTAAATGGCTACACCTTC
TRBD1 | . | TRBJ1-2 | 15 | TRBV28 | CASSRGTAYYYGYTF | TGTGCCAGCAGTAGGGGGACAGCCTATTACTATGGCTACACCTTC
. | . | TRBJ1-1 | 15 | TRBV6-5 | CASSYSVGFHTEAFF | TGTGCCAGCAGTTACTCGGTCGGGTTTCACACTGAAGCTTTCTTT
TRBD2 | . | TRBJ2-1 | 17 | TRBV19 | CASSSRTGGSSYNEQFF | TGTGCCAGTAGTTCGAGAACGGGGGGGAGCTCCTACAATGAGCAGTTCTTC
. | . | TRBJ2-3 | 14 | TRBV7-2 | CASSVTGSTDTQYF | TGTGCCAGCAGCGTAACAGGGTCCACAGATACGCAGTATTTT
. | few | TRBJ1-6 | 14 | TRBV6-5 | CASIPGHKNSPLHF | TGTGCCAGCATACCGGGACACAAAAATTCACCCCTCCACTTT
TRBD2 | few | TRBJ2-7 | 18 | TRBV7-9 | CASSTRPGTSGRSWVQYF | TGTGCCAGCAGCACACGACCCGGGACTAGCGGGAGAAGTTGGGTGCAGTACTTC
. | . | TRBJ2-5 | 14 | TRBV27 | CASSLRSTRETQYF | TGTGCCAGCAGTTTAAGGAGTACTCGGGAGACCCAGTACTTC
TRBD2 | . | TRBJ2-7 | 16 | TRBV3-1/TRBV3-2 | CASSELAGVSSYEQYF | TGTGCCAGCAGCGAACTAGCGGGGGTTAGCTCCTACGAGCAGTACTTC
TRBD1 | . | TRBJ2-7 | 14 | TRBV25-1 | CASSPFGTGWEQYF | TGTGCCAGCAGCCCTTTCGGGACAGGGTGGGAGCAGTACTTC
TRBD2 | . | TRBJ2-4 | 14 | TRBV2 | CASKARLAENIQYF | TGTGCCAGCAAGGCCCGGCTAGCGGAAAACATTCAGTACTTC
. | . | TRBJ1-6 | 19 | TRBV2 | CASSEAAPGKITYNSPLHF | TGTGCCAGCAGTGAAGCGGCCCCAGGTAAAATAACCTATAATTCACCCCTCCACTTT
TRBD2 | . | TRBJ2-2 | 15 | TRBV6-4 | CASSDSSGMAGELFF | TGTGCCAGCAGTGACTCTAGCGGGATGGCCGGGGAGCTGTTTTTT
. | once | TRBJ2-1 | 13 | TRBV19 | CASSRTGGNEQFF | TGTGCCAGTAGTAGAACCGGGGGCAATGAGCAGTTCTTC
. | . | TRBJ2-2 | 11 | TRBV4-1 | CASGHTGELFF | TGCGCCAGCGGGCACACCGGGGAGCTGTTTTTT
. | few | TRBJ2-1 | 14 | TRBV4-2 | CASSWGGTSNEQFF | TGTGCCAGCAGCTGGGGGGGCACTAGCAATGAGCAGTTCTTC
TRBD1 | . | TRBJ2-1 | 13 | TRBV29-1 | CSVAGTGNTEQFF | TGCAGCGTGGCCGGGACAGGGAATACTGAGCAGTTCTTC
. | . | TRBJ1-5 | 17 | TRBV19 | CASSIEGRQISNQPQHF | TGTGCCAGTAGTATAGAGGGGAGGCAGATAAGCAATCAGCCCCAGCATTTT
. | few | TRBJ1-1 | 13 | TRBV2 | CASRSNGGTEAFF | TGTGCCAGCAGATCTAACGGGGGCACTGAAGCTTTCTTT